Listed below are T cell receptor beta chains from one sample, sequenced in a study of beta chain features in type 1 diabetes. Only in-frame clones appear in the TCRdb table, and some are missing; sequencing was by immunoSEQ multiplex PCR. The table lists hundreds of thousands of clones, 13% of them singletons. Sequencing was done on a sample of naive CD4+ T cells from blood. The receptor set was obtained from a man younger than 30 with type 1 diabetes. The CDR3 runs from the conserved cysteine through the conserved F or W. D genes are given only for firm matches. Rows give clone size only sometimes, using once, few, many, or a class for an expanded clone.

v_gene,abundance,j_gene,d_gene,len,CDR3nt,CDR3aa
TRBV7-9,NA,TRBJ1-2,NA,15,TGTGCCAGCAGCTCAGGCAGTCCTTCTAACTATGGCTACACCTTC,CASSSGSPSNYGYTF
TRBV5-4,few,TRBJ1-6,NA,13,TGTGCCAGCAGCTTGGTCAGGGATTCACCCCTCCACTTT,CASSLVRDSPLHF
TRBV7-9,NA,TRBJ2-7,TRBD1,15,TGTGCCAGCAGCCCCTGGACAGGGAATGTCCACGAGCAGTACTTC,CASSPWTGNVHEQYF
TRBV6-5,NA,TRBJ2-6,TRBD2,16,TGTGCCAGCAGTTACTCGAGCGGGGCCGGGGCCAACGTCCTGACTTTC,CASSYSSGAGANVLTF
TRBV27,NA,TRBJ1-1,TRBD1,15,TGTGCCAGCAGTCCATCGACAGGGGGTAGTACTGAAGCTTTCTTT,CASSPSTGGSTEAFF
TRBV4-2,few,TRBJ1-2,NA,17,TGTGCCAGCAGCCAAGATTCGGCTCTATTTCCTAACTATGGCTACACCTTC,CASSQDSALFPNYGYTF
TRBV7-8,NA,TRBJ2-7,TRBD1,15,TGTGCCAGCAGCATCCGGGACAGCCTATCCTACGAGCAGTACTTC,CASSIRDSLSYEQYF
TRBV4-1,few,TRBJ1-5,NA,15,TGCGCCAGCAGCCAAGGGGACTTTAGCAATCAGCCCCAGCATTTT,CASSQGDFSNQPQHF
TRBV29-1,NA,TRBJ1-1,NA,13,TGCAGCGGTTGGAGGAGGGGGAACACTGAAGCTTTCTTT,CSGWRRGNTEAFF
TRBV30,few,TRBJ1-1,NA,12,TGTGCCGCCCACAGGGAGGCCACTGAAGCTTTCTTT,CAAHREATEAFF
TRBV30,few,TRBJ2-1,NA,14,TGTGCCTGGGGACCCATATGGAGGGACAATGAGCAGTTCTTC,CAWGPIWRDNEQFF
TRBV29-1,NA,TRBJ1-4,NA,14,TGCAGCGTTGGGGAAATAAATCGGGATGAAAAACTGTTTTTT,CSVGEINRDEKLFF
TRBV20-1,few,TRBJ2-1,NA,11,TGCAGTGCCGGAGGACAGAATGAGCAGTTCTTC,CSAGGQNEQFF
TRBV6-5,NA,TRBJ1-6,NA,16,TGTGCCAGCAGTTATGCGGGGGGCTCCTATAATTCACCCCTCCACTTT,CASSYAGGSYNSPLHF
TRBV5-1,NA,TRBJ2-5,NA,13,TGCGCCAGCAGTCCCCGGGCGGGGGAGACCCAGTACTTC,CASSPRAGETQYF
TRBV18,NA,TRBJ2-1,NA,18,TGTGCCAGCTCACCACCGGCTGGGGCGTCGAGCTCCTACAATGAGCAGTTCTTC,CASSPPAGASSSYNEQFF
TRBV6-4,NA,TRBJ1-5,NA,15,TGTGCCAGCAGTGACTCCCCCCGGGGCAATCAGCCCCAGCATTTT,CASSDSPRGNQPQHF
TRBV30,NA,TRBJ2-3,NA,13,TGTGCCTGGAGTCGTTCCAGGGCAGATACGCAGTATTTT,CAWSRSRADTQYF
TRBV4-1,NA,TRBJ1-2,NA,13,TGCGCCAGCAGCCAAGATTGGGGGCTTGGCTACACCTTC,CASSQDWGLGYTF
TRBV7-9,few,TRBJ2-7,NA,16,TGTGCCAGCAGCTTACGTCGAACGGACCGCGCCTACGAGCAGTACTTC,CASSLRRTDRAYEQYF
TRBV28,NA,TRBJ2-5,NA,12,TGTGCCAGCCTACAGAACGAAGAGACCCAGTACTTC,CASLQNEETQYF
TRBV13,few,TRBJ2-6,NA,17,TGTGCCAGCAGCTCAAGAAGATCTAGCTCTGGGGCCAACGTCCTGACTTTC,CASSSRRSSSGANVLTF